Sequencing of this TCR beta chain was carried out in a study of T-cell reconstitution after alpha-beta-depleted transplantation in children. Study findings and constraints: By one year post-transplant, T-cell counts and diversity largely arose from T cells that were newly produced. Where some patients showed high TCRbeta diversity at day 60, it came from recipient T cells and thymic progenitors that had survived. About two months after transplant, alpha-beta T cells reportedly came from several hundred expanded graft clones.

Germline CDR1 and CDR2: PRHDT and FYEKMQ (reference sequence). The CDR3 has 14 residues. Molecular barcoding with unique molecular identifiers was used for the TCRbeta library. Via MiXCR, TCRdb re-called the PCR reads, giving one row per CDR3 protein. The table has 200,000 to 300,000 distinct CDR3 sequences, around 25% seen once. Regarding this clonotype: Its antigen is undetermined. One junction end disagrees with the germline gene, perhaps due to a read error.

The TCR was taken from a girl aged 2-10 years with Fanconi anemia, due to receive a stem cell transplant. The sample consisted of PBMCs, taken before TCRalphabeta/CD19-depleted stem cell transplant. The V gene is TRBV13, the J gene TRBJ2-7, with TRBD1 as a possible D gene (6 bases). The CDR3 DNA is TGTGCCAGCAGTTTAGGCAGGGGAGCGTACGAGCAGTACTTC. As protein: CASSLGRGAYEQYF.